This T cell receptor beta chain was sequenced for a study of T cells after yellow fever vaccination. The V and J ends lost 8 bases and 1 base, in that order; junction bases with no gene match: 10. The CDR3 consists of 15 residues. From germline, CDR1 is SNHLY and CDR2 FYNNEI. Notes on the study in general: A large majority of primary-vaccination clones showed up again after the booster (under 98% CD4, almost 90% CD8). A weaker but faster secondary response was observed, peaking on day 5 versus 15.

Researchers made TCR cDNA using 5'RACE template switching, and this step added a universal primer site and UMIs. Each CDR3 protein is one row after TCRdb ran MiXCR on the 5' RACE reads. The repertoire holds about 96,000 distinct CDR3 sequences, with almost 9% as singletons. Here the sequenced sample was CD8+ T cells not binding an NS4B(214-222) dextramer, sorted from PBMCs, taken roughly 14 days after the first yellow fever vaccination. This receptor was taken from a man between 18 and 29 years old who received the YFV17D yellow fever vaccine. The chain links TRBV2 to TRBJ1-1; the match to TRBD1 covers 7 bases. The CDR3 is CASEGGRGRNTEAFF. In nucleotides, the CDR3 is TGTGCCAGCGAGGGGGGCAGGGGGAGGAACACTGAAGCTTTCTTT.